This is a list of T cell receptor beta chains from one sample in a study of blood T cells in healthy people across ages. TCRdb redid the calling of the 5' RACE reads with MiXCR, one entry per CDR3 protein. The sample lists around 710,000 distinct CDR3 sequences; approximately 43% were seen once. Sequenced material: blood. All receptors come from a woman aged 55 to 70 in good health. Both conserved end residues are part of each CDR3. A D gene is named only where the DNA matches it firmly. Rows give clone size only sometimes, using once, few, many, or a class for an expanded clone.

few	TRBV30	TRBJ2-3	-	CACSRVHTQYF	TGTGCCTGCTCTCGGGTACATACGCAGTATTTT
once	TRBV27	TRBJ1-2	-	CASSSQGTQGYTF	TGTGCCAGCAGTTCCCAGGGAACCCAGGGCTACACCTTC
few	TRBV3-1	TRBJ2-1	-	CASSQRGISYNEQFF	TGTGCCAGCAGCCAAAGGGGGATCTCCTACAATGAGCAGTTCTTC
once	TRBV3-1	TRBJ2-7	-	CASSQDFGGVSYEQYF	TGTGCCAGCAGCCAAGATTTCGGGGGAGTCTCCTACGAGCAGTACTTC
few	TRBV5-1	TRBJ2-5	-	CASSLNGQTQETQYF	TGCGCCAGCAGCTTAAACGGACAGACCCAAGAGACCCAGTACTTC
-	TRBV5-1	TRBJ2-5	-	CASSFGGSVQETQYF	TGCGCCAGCAGCTTCGGGGGAAGCGTTCAGGAGACCCAGTACTTC
-	TRBV12-3/TRBV12-4	TRBJ2-1	TRBD1	CASSLLGQGNNEQFF	TGTGCCAGCAGTTTATTAGGACAGGGAAACAATGAGCAGTTCTTC
few	TRBV7-9	TRBJ2-1	-	CASSLVLISNFFNEQFF	TGTGCCAGCAGCTTAGTTCTGATTAGTAACTTCTTCAATGAGCAGTTCTTC
-	TRBV6-5	TRBJ2-1	TRBD1	CASSMDRGLAYNEQFF	TGTGCCAGCAGTATGGACAGGGGGCTCGCCTACAATGAGCAGTTCTTC
-	TRBV28	TRBJ1-4	-	CASSGELGGKEKLFF	TGTGCCAGCAGTGGGGAATTGGGTGGTAAAGAAAAACTGTTTTTT
-	TRBV12-3/TRBV12-4	TRBJ2-7	-	CASSRYTTRAGLREQYF	TGTGCCAGCAGCCGATACACGACGAGGGCAGGGCTTCGCGAGCAGTACTTC
once	TRBV15	TRBJ2-7	TRBD1	CATSRAPKTGSAGSTYERYF	TGTGCCACCAGCAGAGCCCCCAAGACAGGGAGTGCAGGAAGCACCTACGAGCGGTACTTC
few	TRBV7-8	TRBJ2-6	TRBD1	CASSPRTGLAKSSGANVLTF	TGTGCCAGCAGCCCCCGGACAGGATTAGCGAAAAGCTCTGGGGCCAACGTCCTGACTTTC
-	TRBV6-1	TRBJ1-5	-	CASSDEGYSNQPQHF	TGTGCCAGCAGTGATGAAGGGTATAGCAATCAGCCCCAGCATTTT
-	TRBV9	TRBJ2-5	TRBD2	CASSIGTSGGETRYF	TGTGCCAGCAGCATCGGGACTAGCGGGGGGGAGACCCGGTACTTC